This record covers a single TCR beta chain. This sample was taken from a study of blood T cell repertoires in COVID-19. Germline V CDR1 and CDR2: KGHSH, LQKENI. CDR3 length: 15 amino acids. With 3 bases clipped from V and 4 bases from J, the junction kept 8 bases outside the gene matches. Using immunoSEQ multiplex PCR, the repertoire was profiled, and TCRdb retains in-frame clones only, with some absent. The sample has approximately 150,000 clones; 75% to 90% are singletons. Participants' reported clinical history set cohort assignment. Sequencing used PBMCs or T cells enriched from blood (not recorded which). The chain uses TRBV18 and TRBJ1-2, with TRBD1 identical over 7 bases. The sequence was obtained from a woman between 40 and 55 years old who had been exposed to COVID-19. CDR3 loop: CASSPQDRIGYGYTF. The CDR3 coding sequence is TGTGCCAGCTCACCCCAGGACAGGATCGGCTATGGCTACACCTTC.